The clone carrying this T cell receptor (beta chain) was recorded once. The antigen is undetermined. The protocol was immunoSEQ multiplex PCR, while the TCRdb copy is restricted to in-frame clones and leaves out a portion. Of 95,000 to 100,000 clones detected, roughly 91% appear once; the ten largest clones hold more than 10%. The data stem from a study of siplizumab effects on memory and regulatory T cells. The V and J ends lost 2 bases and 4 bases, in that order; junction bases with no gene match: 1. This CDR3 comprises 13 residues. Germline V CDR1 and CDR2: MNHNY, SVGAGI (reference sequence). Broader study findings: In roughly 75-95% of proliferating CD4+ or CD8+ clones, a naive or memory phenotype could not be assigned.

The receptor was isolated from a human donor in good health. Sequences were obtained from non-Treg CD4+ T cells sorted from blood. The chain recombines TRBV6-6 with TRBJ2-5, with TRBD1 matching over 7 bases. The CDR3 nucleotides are TGTGCCAGCAGTTACAGGGGGCGAGAGACCCAGTACTTC. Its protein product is CASSYRGRETQYF.